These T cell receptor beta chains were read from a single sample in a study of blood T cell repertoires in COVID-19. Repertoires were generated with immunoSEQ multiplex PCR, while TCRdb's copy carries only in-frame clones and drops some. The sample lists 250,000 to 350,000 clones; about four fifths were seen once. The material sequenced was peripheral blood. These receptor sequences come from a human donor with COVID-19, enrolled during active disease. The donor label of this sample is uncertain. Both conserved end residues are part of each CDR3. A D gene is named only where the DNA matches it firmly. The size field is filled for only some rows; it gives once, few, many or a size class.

CDR3: CASSPRTSGGQETQYF; DNA: TGTGCCAGCAGCCCTCGGACTAGCGGGGGTCAAGAGACCCAGTACTTC; size: NA; D: TRBD2; V: TRBV5-4; J: TRBJ2-5
CDR3: CASTREGGDYGYTF; DNA: TGTGCCAGCACTCGGGAAGGGGGTGACTATGGCTACACCTTC; size: NA; D: NA; V: TRBV2; J: TRBJ1-2
CDR3: CASSLTGTPRGNEQFF; DNA: TGCGCCAGCAGCTTGACCGGGACTCCTAGGGGCAATGAGCAGTTCTTC; size: NA; D: NA; V: TRBV5-1; J: TRBJ2-1
CDR3: CSVGTGGDYGYTF; DNA: TGCAGCGTCGGGACAGGGGGTGACTATGGCTACACCTTC; size: NA; D: TRBD1; V: TRBV29-1; J: TRBJ1-2
CDR3: CASSLREAATGEQYF; DNA: TGCGCCAGCAGCTTGCGGGAGGCCGCGACTGGCGAGCAGTACTTC; size: NA; D: TRBD2; V: TRBV5-1; J: TRBJ2-7
CDR3: CASSIRAPTSGNTGELFF; DNA: TGTGCCAGTAGTATTAGGGCCCCGACTAGCGGGAACACCGGGGAGCTGTTTTTT; size: few; D: TRBD2; V: TRBV19; J: TRBJ2-2
CDR3: CASSVGLAGARDF; DNA: TGTGCCAGCAGCGTAGGACTAGCGGGAGCCAGGGACTTC; size: NA; D: TRBD2; V: TRBV9; J: TRBJ2-4
CDR3: CASGRGQAEYEQYF; DNA: TGTGCTAGTGGCCGGGGACAGGCCGAATACGAGCAGTACTTC; size: few; D: TRBD1; V: TRBV12-5; J: TRBJ2-7
CDR3: CAAPDGAGGYTF; DNA: TGTGCCGCCCCCGACGGGGCGGGAGGCTACACCTTC; size: NA; D: NA; V: TRBV12-3/TRBV12-4; J: TRBJ1-2
CDR3: CASKGPSPNYGYTF; DNA: TGTGCCAGCAAGGGGCCCTCCCCTAACTATGGCTACACCTTC; size: NA; D: NA; V: TRBV28; J: TRBJ1-2
CDR3: CASSVVAVKNIQYF; DNA: TGTGCCAGTAGCGTGGTGGCCGTGAAAAACATTCAGTACTTC; size: NA; D: NA; V: TRBV19; J: TRBJ2-4
CDR3: CASSPLTGAKTEAFF; DNA: TGTGCCAGTAGTCCCCTGACAGGGGCCAAAACTGAAGCTTTCTTT; size: many; D: TRBD1; V: TRBV19; J: TRBJ1-1
CDR3: CASSRGSYTDTQYF; DNA: TGTGCCAGCAGCAGGGGAAGTTACACAGATACGCAGTATTTT; size: NA; D: NA; V: TRBV11-3; J: TRBJ2-3
CDR3: CASSTTGRQETQYF; DNA: TGTGCCAGCAGTACGACAGGGAGGCAAGAGACCCAGTACTTC; size: NA; D: NA; V: TRBV28; J: TRBJ2-5
CDR3: CASSGGTGTNTGELFF; DNA: TGTGCCAGCAGCGGAGGGACAGGGACGAACACCGGGGAGCTGTTTTTT; size: NA; D: TRBD1; V: TRBV9; J: TRBJ2-2
CDR3: CASSRDRVGNQPQHF; DNA: TGTGCCAGCAGCAGAGACAGGGTCGGCAATCAGCCCCAGCATTTT; size: NA; D: TRBD1; V: TRBV6-5; J: TRBJ1-5
CDR3: CAWSVRRGNHEQYF; DNA: TGTGCCTGGAGTGTACGGAGAGGGAACCACGAGCAGTACTTC; size: NA; D: NA; V: TRBV30; J: TRBJ2-7
CDR3: CASRESNYGYTF; DNA: TGTGCCAGTAGGGAGTCGAACTATGGCTACACCTTC; size: NA; D: NA; V: TRBV19; J: TRBJ1-2
CDR3: CASSRTRGNQETQYF; DNA: TGCGCCAGCTCCCGGACTAGGGGCAACCAAGAGACCCAGTACTTC; size: NA; D: TRBD2; V: TRBV5-1; J: TRBJ2-5
CDR3: CASSQFEGALDQIGELFF; DNA: TGCGCCAGCAGTCAATTTGAGGGGGCGCTTGATCAGATCGGGGAGCTGTTTTTT; size: NA; D: TRBD1; V: TRBV23-1; J: TRBJ2-2
CDR3: CASSPGTSFRYEQFF; DNA: TGTGCCAGCAGTCCCGGGACTAGTTTCCGGTATGAGCAGTTCTTC; size: few; D: TRBD2; V: TRBV28; J: TRBJ2-1
CDR3: CASSLIPTGGTEAFF; DNA: TGTGCCAGCAGCTTAATCCCGACAGGGGGCACTGAAGCTTTCTTT; size: NA; D: TRBD1; V: TRBV5-6; J: TRBJ1-1
CDR3: CSASSSVETQYF; DNA: TGCAGTGCCAGTTCTAGCGTCGAGACCCAGTACTTC; size: NA; D: NA; V: TRBV20-1; J: TRBJ2-5
CDR3: CASSEFRGAGDTQYF; DNA: TGTGCCAGCAGTGAATTTCGGGGGGCGGGAGATACGCAGTATTTT; size: NA; D: NA; V: TRBV25-1; J: TRBJ2-3
CDR3: CASIPPGQLSYNEQFF; DNA: TGTGCCAGCATCCCACCTGGACAGCTCTCCTACAATGAGCAGTTCTTC; size: NA; D: NA; V: TRBV6-6; J: TRBJ2-1
CDR3: CASSQGQGAYEKLFF; DNA: TGTGCCAGCAGCCAAGGGCAGGGGGCATACGAAAAACTGTTTTTT; size: NA; D: TRBD1; V: TRBV3-1/TRBV3-2; J: TRBJ1-4
CDR3: CASGDRGRVDTQYF; DNA: TGTGCCAGCGGCGACAGGGGGCGTGTTGATACGCAGTATTTT; size: NA; D: TRBD1; V: TRBV27; J: TRBJ2-3
CDR3: CASRLPGLNEQFF; DNA: TGTGCCAGCAGGCTTCCAGGGCTCAATGAGCAGTTCTTC; size: NA; D: NA; V: TRBV28; J: TRBJ2-1
CDR3: CASSLSGETQYF; DNA: TGTGCCAGCAGCTTGTCAGGGGAGACCCAGTACTTC; size: few; D: NA; V: TRBV7-9; J: TRBJ2-5
CDR3: CASSYTQGQPQHF; DNA: TGTGCCAGCAGTTACACGCAGGGCCAGCCCCAGCATTTT; size: NA; D: NA; V: TRBV6-5; J: TRBJ1-5
CDR3: CASSGETSGTAGELFF; DNA: TGTGCCAGTAGTGGGGAGACTAGCGGGACGGCCGGGGAGCTGTTTTTT; size: NA; D: TRBD2; V: TRBV19; J: TRBJ2-2
CDR3: CASSLTGTGEEDTQYF; DNA: TGTGCCAGCAGTTTAACCGGGACAGGGGAGGAGGATACGCAGTATTTT; size: NA; D: TRBD1; V: TRBV28; J: TRBJ2-3
CDR3: CASSSRDRGADTQYF; DNA: TGTGCCAGCAGTTCCCGGGACAGGGGGGCAGATACGCAGTATTTT; size: NA; D: TRBD1; V: TRBV6-5; J: TRBJ2-3
CDR3: CASSSKTSVGTQYF; DNA: TGTGCCAGCAGCTCAAAGACTAGCGTGGGGACCCAGTACTTC; size: NA; D: TRBD2; V: TRBV5-4; J: TRBJ2-5
CDR3: CASSFRGRNTEAFF; DNA: TGTGCCAGCAGTTTTAGGGGAAGGAACACTGAAGCTTTCTTT; size: NA; D: NA; V: TRBV28; J: TRBJ1-1
CDR3: CASSPSGTEPYEQYF; DNA: TGTGCCAGCAGTCCCAGTGGGACAGAACCATACGAGCAGTACTTC; size: NA; D: TRBD1; V: TRBV27; J: TRBJ2-7
CDR3: CASSSPPANYGYTF; DNA: TGTGCCAGCAGTTCACCTCCAGCTAACTATGGCTACACCTTC; size: few; D: NA; V: TRBV28; J: TRBJ1-2
CDR3: CASSIETTGQGSYEQYF; DNA: TGTGCCAGTAGTATAGAGACGACGGGACAGGGATCGTACGAGCAGTACTTC; size: NA; D: TRBD1; V: TRBV19; J: TRBJ2-7
CDR3: CATSQVKDRGQETQYF; DNA: TGTGCCACCAGTCAGGTCAAAGACAGGGGCCAAGAGACCCAGTACTTC; size: NA; D: TRBD1; V: TRBV24-1; J: TRBJ2-5
CDR3: CAWSATGGYTGELFF; DNA: TGTGCCTGGAGCGCGACAGGGGGCTACACCGGGGAGCTGTTTTTT; size: NA; D: TRBD1; V: TRBV30; J: TRBJ2-2
CDR3: CASSFRGLGAFF; DNA: TGTGCCAGCAGCTTCAGGGGGCTCGGAGCTTTCTTT; size: NA; D: TRBD1; V: TRBV5-8; J: TRBJ1-1
CDR3: CASSSATPSETQYF; DNA: TGTGCCAGCTCATCCGCTACTCCGTCAGAGACCCAGTACTTC; size: few; D: NA; V: TRBV18; J: TRBJ2-5
CDR3: CASRGQNSNQPQHF; DNA: TGTGCCAGCAGGGGACAGAATAGCAATCAGCCCCAGCATTTT; size: NA; D: TRBD1; V: TRBV6-5; J: TRBJ1-5
CDR3: CASSPPPMSGANVLTF; DNA: TGTGCCAGCAGCCCACCCCCTATGTCTGGGGCCAACGTCCTGACTTTC; size: NA; D: NA; V: TRBV28; J: TRBJ2-6
CDR3: CASSIAGGRTGELFF; DNA: TGTGCCAGCAGCATAGCGGGAGGGCGGACCGGGGAGCTGTTTTTT; size: NA; D: TRBD2; V: TRBV7-3; J: TRBJ2-2
CDR3: CASRAGTQVADTQYF; DNA: TGCGCCAGCAGGGCCGGGACACAAGTGGCAGATACGCAGTATTTT; size: NA; D: NA; V: TRBV10-1; J: TRBJ2-3
CDR3: CASSQGVDPGDTGELFF; DNA: TGTGCCAGCAGCCAAGGGGTCGATCCGGGAGACACCGGGGAGCTGTTTTTT; size: NA; D: NA; V: TRBV3-1/TRBV3-2; J: TRBJ2-2
CDR3: CASSVDPRLAGVSYNEQFF; DNA: TGTGCCAGCAGCGTAGACCCCCGACTAGCGGGAGTCTCCTACAATGAGCAGTTCTTC; size: NA; D: TRBD2; V: TRBV9; J: TRBJ2-1
CDR3: CASSEDEGNTIYF; DNA: TGTGCCAGCAGTGAAGATGAGGGAAACACCATATATTTT; size: NA; D: NA; V: TRBV2; J: TRBJ1-3
CDR3: CASRTDSGRTYEQYF; DNA: TGCGCCAGCAGGACGGACTCGGGGAGAACCTACGAGCAGTACTTC; size: NA; D: NA; V: TRBV5-1; J: TRBJ2-7
CDR3: CASSQGYLVGTGELFF; DNA: TGTGCCAGCAGCCAAGGCTATCTAGTTGGCACCGGGGAGCTGTTTTTT; size: NA; D: NA; V: TRBV3-1/TRBV3-2; J: TRBJ2-2
CDR3: CASSFGLAGGQETQYF; DNA: TGTGCCAGCAGTTTTGGCCTAGCGGGAGGCCAAGAGACCCAGTACTTC; size: NA; D: TRBD2; V: TRBV27; J: TRBJ2-5
CDR3: CATSDFAGAGETQYF; DNA: TGTGCCACCAGTGATTTTGCGGGGGCGGGGGAGACCCAGTACTTC; size: NA; D: NA; V: TRBV24-1; J: TRBJ2-5